A single sample is the source of the 16 T cell receptor beta chains below, sequenced in a study of CD8+ T cells in alopecia areata. The treatment denotes: oral pan-JAK inhibitor, 5-10 mg twice daily. Extracted RNA was reverse transcribed, and the resulting cDNA served as sequencing template. TCRdb's table, derived via immunoSEQ multiplex PCR, lists solely in-frame clones and lacks some. The table includes over 150,000 clones, approximately 53% detected once. The sequencing used CD8+ T cells sorted from blood, collected at week 24, from a patient treated with tofacitinib. These receptors were collected from a human donor with alopecia areata.

V gene TRBV4-3 combines with J gene TRBJ1-1; no clear D. This CDR3 comprises 15 residues. The germline V gene has CDR1 LGHNA and CDR2 YSLEER. Between the trimmed V and J ends, which lost 0 bases and 5 bases, there was a span of 13 bases. CDR3 DNA: TGCGCCAGCAGCCAAGATTTGGGGAGCGGAACTGAAGCTTTCTTT. Translated, it gives CASSQDLGSGTEAFF.

V usage is TRBV11-3 and J usage is TRBJ2-1; TRBD2 might be the D (6 bases). With 5 bases removed from V and 6 bases from J, the gap between germline ends came to 14 bases. Germline lookup yields CDR1 SGHNT and CDR2 YENEEA. This CDR3 has 14 amino acids. The CDR3 nucleotides read TGTGCCAGCAGCGGGACTCGTGGAGGCAATGAGCAGTTCTTC. It specifies CASSGTRGGNEQFF.

The chain is built from TRBV4-2 and TRBJ2-4; the D call may be TRBD1 or TRBD2 (5 bases each). V lost 0 bases and J lost 7, with 16 bases in between. This CDR3 has 16 amino acids. In germline, CDR1 is LGHNA, CDR2 YNFKEQ. CDR3 in amino acids: CASSQEWASEGNIQYF. CDR3 sequence (DNA): TGTGCCAGCAGCCAAGAATGGGCCTCTGAGGGGAACATTCAGTACTTC.

The chain carries TRBV28 and TRBJ2-3; D may be TRBD2 (6 bases). Trimming shortened V by 1 base and J by 0 bases, and 8 bases separated the two germline ends. The CDR3 is made up of 15 amino acids. Per germline, CDR1 MDHEN and CDR2 SYDVKM. CDR3 amino acids: CASSLFGGSTDTQYF. The DNA of the CDR3 is TGTGCCAGCAGTTTATTTGGGGGGAGCACAGATACGCAGTATTTT.

This clone was counted only a few times. The gene calls are TRBV19 and TRBJ1-2, with a possible D match to TRBD1 (6 bases). This CDR3 is 12 amino acids long. Germline-derived CDR1 and CDR2 are LNHDA and SQIVND (reference sequence). Trimming cost V 5 bases and J 8 bases, with 12 bases left between them. The CDR3 sequence is CASSSTGYGYTF. The CDR3 coding sequence is TGTGCCAGTAGTTCCACAGGGTACGGCTACACCTTC.

This clone turned up a few times. V usage is TRBV9 and J usage is TRBJ2-5; 9 bases are a match to TRBD1. Germline trimming cut 5 bases from V and 3 bases from J; bases unmatched to any gene: 8. Germline V lookup: CDR1 SGDLS, CDR2 YYNGEE. CDR3 length: 15 amino acids. DNA of the CDR3: TGTGCCAGCAGTTCTCCTCGGACAGGGGAAGAGACCCAGTACTTC. This codes for CASSSPRTGEETQYF.

The V gene is TRBV29-1, the J gene TRBJ1-2; a possible D gene is TRBD1 (5 bases). Looked up from germline, CDR1 is SQVTM and CDR2 is ANQGSEA. The V and J ends lost 6 bases and 4 bases respectively, with 15 bases between them. The CDR3 has 13 residues. The CDR3 DNA is TGCAGCGTAGAGGTTCCGGGGGTCTATGGCTACACCTTC. Its protein product is CSVEVPGVYGYTF.

The chain employs TRBV2 and TRBJ1-2; 7 bases fit TRBD1. The V gene's germline CDR1 is SNHLY and CDR2 FYNNEI. The CDR3 runs to 15 residues. With V trimmed by 6 bases and J by 0 bases, 7 bases remained unmatched. CDR3 protein: CASSNTGVSNYGYTF. The CDR3, as DNA: TGTGCCAGCAGCAATACAGGGGTTTCTAACTATGGCTACACCTTC.

This sequence joins TRBV5-6 and TRBJ2-5; D may match TRBD1 or TRBD2 (6 bases each). The end of the DNA aligns better with TRBJ2-7, so the J call may be wrong. The length of the CDR3 is 15 residues. Germline loops: CDR1 SGHDT, CDR2 YYEEEE. The CDR3 DNA reads TGTGCCAGCAGCCACCAGACAGGAGGACTATACGAGCAGTACTTC. Amino acid sequence: CASSHQTGGLYEQYF.

With respect to this clone: The sample has other DNA sequences that encode this CDR3 too. The genes are TRBV10-1 and TRBJ2-2; D uncertain. Trimming left V 2 bases short and J 1 base short, with 5 bases between. This CDR3 is 14 amino acids long. The germline V gene encodes CDR1 WNHNN and CDR2 SYGVQD (reference sequence). DNA of the CDR3: TGCGCCAGCAGTGAGGCAGGGAACACCGGGGAGCTGTTTTTT. Translation gives CASSEAGNTGELFF.

J is TRBJ1-1 and V is TRBV2; tentative D call: TRBD1 (6 bases). Between the trimmed V and J ends, which lost 6 bases and 5 bases, there was a span of 13 bases. The CDR3 sequence is 13 residues long. The V gene's germline CDR1 is SNHLY and CDR2 FYNNEI. The CDR3 sequence is CASRRRTATEAFF. CDR3 DNA sequence: TGTGCCAGCAGGAGAAGGACAGCTACTGAAGCTTTCTTT.

The V gene is TRBV29-1, the J gene TRBJ2-1; D is uncertain. The ends were cut back, 4 bases at V and 0 bases at J, with 13 bases in the middle. This CDR3 is built from 15 residues. CDR1 is SQVTM and CDR2 is ANQGSEA in the germline V gene. This CDR3 is CSVVFTAPSYNEQFF. Written as DNA, the CDR3 is TGCAGCGTTGTATTCACAGCCCCCTCCTACAATGAGCAGTTCTTC.

In its sample, this clone was seen a few times. V is TRBV5-1 and J is TRBJ2-4; TRBD1 might be the D (6 bases). The CDR3 extends over 17 amino acids. CDR1 and CDR2 (germline): SGHRS, YFSETQ. V was trimmed by 0 bases and J by 0 bases, leaving 13 bases between them. The CDR3 coding sequence is TGCGCCAGCAGCTTGGATGGGGACATTATAGCCAAAAACATTCAGTACTTC. This gives the protein CASSLDGDIIAKNIQYF.

The chain joins TRBV11-2 to TRBJ1-1; a possible D gene is TRBD1 (5 bases). The germline V gene encodes CDR1 SGHAT and CDR2 FQNNGV. Between the trimmed V and J ends, which lost 5 bases and 6 bases, there was a span of 13 bases. This CDR3 comprises 13 residues. The CDR3 loop is CASSGPTEAEAFF. The CDR3 DNA reads TGTGCCAGCAGCGGGCCGACAGAGGCTGAAGCTTTCTTT. Full variable domain (remainder filled in from reference TRBV11-2 and TRBJ1-1): EAGVAQSPRYKIIEKRQSVAFWCNPISGHATLYWYQQILGQGPKLLIQFQNNGVVDDSQLPKDRFSAERLKGVDSTLKIQPAKLEDSAVYLCASSGPTEAEAFFGQGTRLTVV.

This chain links TRBV27 with TRBJ1-1; maybe TRBD1 (6 bases). V was shortened by 8 bases and J by 7 bases, with 11 bases between the two germline ends. Looked up from germline, CDR1 is MNHEY and CDR2 is SMNVEV (reference sequence). The CDR3 runs to 11 residues. The CDR3 DNA sequence: TGTGCCAGCCTCTCGGGACATGAAGCTTTCTTT. This sequence encodes CASLSGHEAFF.

V usage is TRBV19 and J usage is TRBJ1-1; no definite D call. The V end lost 3 bases, the J end lost 0 bases, and 5 bases lay between the germline ends. Per the germline V gene, CDR1 is LNHDA and CDR2 is SQIVND (reference sequence). The CDR3 has 13 residues. The CDR3 bases are TGTGCCAGTAGTATGACTATGAACACTGAAGCTTTCTTT. It codes for CASSMTMNTEAFF.